This T cell receptor beta chain was found in a study of neurological immune-mediated disorders. The CDR3 loop spans 14 amino acids. The V gene's germline CDR1 is SGHAT and CDR2 FQNNGV. V was clipped by 0 bases and J by 0 bases, with 5 bases between them. Indicated time point: longitudinal time-point 2. TCRdb processed the 5' RACE reads anew with MiXCR; each CDR3 protein has one entry. Among fewer than 70,000 distinct CDR3 sequences listed, roughly 9.7% were seen once. This clonotype was observed many times. The sequencing sample was made of PBMCs. This TCR derives from a man under 40 in good health. The chain links TRBV11-2 to TRBJ1-1; D unclear. As DNA, the CDR3 is TGTGCCAGCAGCTTAGATGTTTTGAACACTGAAGCTTTCTTT. It translates to CASSLDVLNTEAFF.